This T cell receptor (beta chain) was recovered during a study of blood T cell repertoires in COVID-19. Repertoires were generated with immunoSEQ multiplex PCR, while TCRdb's copy carries only in-frame clones and drops some. Among around 140,000 clones listed, around 81% were seen once. This clone was detected only once. V lost 5 bases and J lost 5; bases outside the gene matches: 8. CDR3 length: 15 amino acids. Germline CDR1 and CDR2: SGHTA and FQGTGA. Sequenced input: peripheral blood. This chain uses TRBV7-3 with TRBJ2-1, with 8 positions matching TRBD2. This TCR derives from a woman in her fifties or sixties with active or convalescent COVID-19. The CDR3 sequence: CASSVGSGENNEQFF. The CDR3 nucleotides are TGTGCCAGCAGCGTAGGTAGCGGGGAAAACAATGAGCAGTTCTTC. Combining the CDR3 with reference TRBV7-3 and TRBJ2-1 gives the whole variable domain GAGVSQTPSNKVTEKGKYVELRCDPISGHTALYWYRQSLGQGPEFLIYFQGTGAADDSGLPNDRFFAVRPEGSVSTLKIQRTERGDSAVYLCASSVGSGENNEQFFGPGTRLTVL.